This T cell receptor (beta chain) stems from a study of T-cell memory formation after mild COVID-19. Constant-segment-primed 5'RACE gave TCR alpha and TCR beta cDNA libraries with sample barcodes and UMIs. TCRdb analysed the 5' RACE reads with MiXCR anew, one entry per CDR3 protein. Here the sample spans under 350,000 distinct CDR3 sequences, roughly 15% being singletons. V was trimmed by 5 bases and J by 1 base, leaving 12 bases between them. The CDR3 runs to 14 residues. Germline lookup yields CDR1 SGDLS and CDR2 YYNGEE. Sequencing was done on a sample of PBMCs or a T cell subset sorted from them (not recorded which). The TCR comes from a man younger than 35 who had mild COVID-19 (a few samples of this study predate the infection). Cell type and time point are not known. V and J are TRBV9 and TRBJ1-1; no reliable D call. The CDR3 bases are TGTGCCAGCAGTCCCTCTATAGGGAACACTGAAGCTTTCTTT. Protein product: CASSPSIGNTEAFF.